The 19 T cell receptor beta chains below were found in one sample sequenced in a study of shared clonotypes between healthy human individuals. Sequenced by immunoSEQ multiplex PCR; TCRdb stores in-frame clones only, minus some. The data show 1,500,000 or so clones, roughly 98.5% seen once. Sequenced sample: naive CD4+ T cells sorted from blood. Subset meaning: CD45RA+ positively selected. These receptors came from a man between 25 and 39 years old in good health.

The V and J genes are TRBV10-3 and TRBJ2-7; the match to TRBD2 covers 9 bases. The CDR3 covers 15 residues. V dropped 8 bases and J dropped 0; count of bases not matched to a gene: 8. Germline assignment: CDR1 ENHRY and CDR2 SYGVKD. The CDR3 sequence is CAIARAGGVSYEQYF. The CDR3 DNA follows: TGTGCCATCGCAAGAGCGGGAGGCGTCTCCTACGAGCAGTACTTC.

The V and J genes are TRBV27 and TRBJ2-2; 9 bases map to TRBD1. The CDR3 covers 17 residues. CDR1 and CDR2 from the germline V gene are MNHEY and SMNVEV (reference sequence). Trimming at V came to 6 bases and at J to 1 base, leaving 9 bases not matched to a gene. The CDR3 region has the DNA TGTGCCAGCAGCTCCCAGTACAGGGGGCTGAACACCGGGGAGCTGTTTTTT. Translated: CASSSQYRGLNTGELFF.

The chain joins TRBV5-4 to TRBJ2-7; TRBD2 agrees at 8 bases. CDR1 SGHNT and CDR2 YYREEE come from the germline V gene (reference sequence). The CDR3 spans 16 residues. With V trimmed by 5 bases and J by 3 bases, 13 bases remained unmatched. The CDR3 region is CASRRGSTSVDYEQYF. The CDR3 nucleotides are TGTGCCAGCAGGAGGGGGTCGACTAGCGTAGACTACGAGCAGTACTTC.

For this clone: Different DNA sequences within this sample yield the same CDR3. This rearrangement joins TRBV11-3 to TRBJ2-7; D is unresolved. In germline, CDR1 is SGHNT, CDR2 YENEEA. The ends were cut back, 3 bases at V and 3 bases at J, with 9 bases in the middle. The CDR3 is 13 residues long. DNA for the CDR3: TGTGCCAGCAGCTTGAGAAGTAGCTACGAGCAGTACTTC. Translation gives CASSLRSSYEQYF.

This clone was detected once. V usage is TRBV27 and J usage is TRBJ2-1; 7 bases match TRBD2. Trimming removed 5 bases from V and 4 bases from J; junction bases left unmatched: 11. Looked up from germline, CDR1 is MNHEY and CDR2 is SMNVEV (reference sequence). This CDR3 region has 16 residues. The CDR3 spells CASSRIASGGYNEQFF. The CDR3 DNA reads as TGTGCCAGCAGTCGCATAGCTAGCGGAGGATACAATGAGCAGTTCTTC.

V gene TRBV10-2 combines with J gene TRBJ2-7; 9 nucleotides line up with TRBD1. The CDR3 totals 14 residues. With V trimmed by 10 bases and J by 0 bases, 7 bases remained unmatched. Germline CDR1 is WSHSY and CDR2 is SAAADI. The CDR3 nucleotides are TGCGCCACCTTGGGACAGGGCGCCTCCTACGAGCAGTACTTC. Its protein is CATLGQGASYEQYF.

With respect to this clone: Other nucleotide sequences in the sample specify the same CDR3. The CDR3, as DNA: TGCAGCGTTGTATACACTGAAGCTTTCTTT. It codes for CSVVYTEAFF. The J gene is TRBJ1-1, the V gene TRBV29-1; D is unclear. V was clipped by 4 bases and J by 3 bases, with 3 bases between them. CDR3 size: 10 residues. The germline V gene encodes CDR1 SQVTM and CDR2 ANQGSEA.

The CDR3 DNA reads TGCAGCGTTGGAAAGGCTAGCGGGACCGGGACCCAGTACTTC. The encoded protein is CSVGKASGTGTQYF. The J gene is TRBJ2-5, the V gene TRBV29-1; TRBD2 aligns across 9 bases. CDR1 and CDR2 (germline): SQVTM, ANQGSEA. The CDR3 is 14 residues long. V lost 4 bases to trimming and J lost 7 bases; unmatched junction nucleotides: 10.

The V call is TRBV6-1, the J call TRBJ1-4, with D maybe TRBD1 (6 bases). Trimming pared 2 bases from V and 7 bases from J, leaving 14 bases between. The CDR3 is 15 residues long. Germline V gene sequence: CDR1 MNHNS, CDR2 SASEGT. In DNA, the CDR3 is TGTGCCAGCAGTGAAAGAGGGGGTTCAGTTGAAAAACTGTTTTTT. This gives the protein CASSERGGSVEKLFF.

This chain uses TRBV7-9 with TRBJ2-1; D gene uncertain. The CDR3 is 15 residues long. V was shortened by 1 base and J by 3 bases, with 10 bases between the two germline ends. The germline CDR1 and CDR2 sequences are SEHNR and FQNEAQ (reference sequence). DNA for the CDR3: TGTGCCAGCAGCTTAGAGACCCTCTACTACAATGAGCAGTTCTTC. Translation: CASSLETLYYNEQFF.

This CDR3 is CASSLEGNEQFF. CDR3 DNA: TGTGCCAGCAGCTTAGAGGGGAATGAGCAGTTCTTC. The rearrangement links TRBV11-2 to TRBJ2-1; D remains unclear. The ends were cut back, 0 bases at V and 7 bases at J, with 4 bases in the middle. The CDR3 has 12 residues. Germline CDR1 and CDR2: SGHAT and FQNNGV.

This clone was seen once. CDR3 sequence: CASRSTTNNEQFF. The DNA of the CDR3 is TGTGCCAGCAGGTCGACTACGAACAATGAGCAGTTCTTC. The rearrangement links TRBV6-5 to TRBJ2-1, with D tentatively TRBD2 (5 bases). The length of the CDR3 is 13 residues. Per the germline V gene, CDR1 is MNHEY and CDR2 is SVGAGI. V lost 6 bases, J lost 5 bases, and 11 bases lay in between.

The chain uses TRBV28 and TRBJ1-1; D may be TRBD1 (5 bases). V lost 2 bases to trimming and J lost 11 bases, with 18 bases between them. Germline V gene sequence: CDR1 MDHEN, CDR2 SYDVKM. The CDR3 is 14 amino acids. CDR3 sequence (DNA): TGTGCCAGCAGTTTAAGGGACGGGGCCGCCGGGGCTTTCTTT. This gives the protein CASSLRDGAAGAFF.

The CDR3 DNA reads TGCAGCGGCGGGACAGGGGTCAGCTCCTACAATGAGCAGTTCTTC. It is translated as CSGGTGVSSYNEQFF. The genes are TRBV29-1 and TRBJ2-1; 10 nucleotides match TRBD1. The CDR3 totals 15 residues. Unmatched junction bases numbered 6, after V lost 7 bases and J lost 0 bases. Per the germline V gene, CDR1 is SQVTM and CDR2 is ANQGSEA.

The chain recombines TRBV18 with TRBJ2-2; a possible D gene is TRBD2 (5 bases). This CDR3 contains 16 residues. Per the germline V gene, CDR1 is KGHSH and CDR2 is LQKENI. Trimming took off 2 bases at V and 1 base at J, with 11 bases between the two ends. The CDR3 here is CASSPGLLRNTGELFF. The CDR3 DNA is TGTGCCAGCTCACCAGGACTGCTTAGGAACACCGGGGAGCTGTTTTTT.

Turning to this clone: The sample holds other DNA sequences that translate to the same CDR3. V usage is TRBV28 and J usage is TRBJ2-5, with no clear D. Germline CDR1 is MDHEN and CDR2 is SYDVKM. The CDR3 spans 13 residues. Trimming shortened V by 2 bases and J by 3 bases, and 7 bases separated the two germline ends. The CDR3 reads CASSLGSKETQYF. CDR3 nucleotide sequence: TGTGCCAGCAGTTTAGGTAGCAAAGAGACCCAGTACTTC.

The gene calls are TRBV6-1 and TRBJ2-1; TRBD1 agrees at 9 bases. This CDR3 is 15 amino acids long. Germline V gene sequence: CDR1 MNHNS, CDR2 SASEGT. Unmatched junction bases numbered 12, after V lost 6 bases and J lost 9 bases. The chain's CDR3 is CASRRGTGPSFEQFF. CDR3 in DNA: TGTGCCAGCAGAAGAGGGACAGGGCCTTCGTTTGAGCAGTTCTTC.

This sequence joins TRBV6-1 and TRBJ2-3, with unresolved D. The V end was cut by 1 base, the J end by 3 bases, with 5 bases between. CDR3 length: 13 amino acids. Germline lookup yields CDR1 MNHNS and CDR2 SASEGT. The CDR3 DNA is TGTGCCAGCAGTGAAGAGACTACAGATACGCAGTATTTT. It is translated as CASSEETTDTQYF.

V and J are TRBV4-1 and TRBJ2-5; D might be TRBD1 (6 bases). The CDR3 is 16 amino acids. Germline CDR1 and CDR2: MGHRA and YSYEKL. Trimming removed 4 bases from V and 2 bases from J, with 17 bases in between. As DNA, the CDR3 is TGCGCCAGCAGCCTAAGATACCCCGGACAGCAAGAGACCCAGTACTTC. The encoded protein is CASSLRYPGQQETQYF.